This T cell receptor beta chain was found in a study of blood T cell repertoires in COVID-19. Study information: COVID-19 samples collected from the United States, Italy and Spain covered acute and convalescent phases.

Germline trimming cut 7 bases from V and 3 bases from J; bases unmatched to any gene: 8. Germline CDR1 and CDR2: PRHDT and FYEKMQ (reference sequence). This CDR3 comprises 16 residues. Sequencing used immunoSEQ multiplex PCR; TCRdb keeps in-frame clones, though not all of them. The sample has roughly 72,000 clones, about 90% seen once. This clonotype was obtained from a human donor in a cohort sampled during active COVID-19. This rearrangement joins TRBV13 to TRBJ2-1, with 11 bases lining up with TRBD2. The specimen sequenced was peripheral blood. The DNA for the CDR3 is TGTGCCAGCAAACTAGCGGGAGCCCTGCACTACAATGAGCAGTTCTTC. It translates to CASKLAGALHYNEQFF. The whole variable domain, remainder taken from reference TRBV13 and TRBJ2-1, is AAGVIQSPRHLIKEKRETATLKCYPIPRHDTVYWYQQGPGQDPQFLISFYEKMQSDKGSIPDRFSAQQFSDYHSELNMSSLELGDSALYFCASKLAGALHYNEQFFGPGTRLTVL.